This T cell receptor (beta chain) was identified during a study of spatial heterogeneity in lung cancer (dated 2019 in TCRdb). Looking at the study overall: Samples were obtained from roughly 72 patients with early-stage, untreated non-small cell lung cancer from the lung TRACERx cohort. Follow-up PBMC samples were sequenced whenever available, with a median time to follow-up of 2 to 3 years after resection. Beta-chain transcripts were consistently detected in greater numbers than alpha-chain transcripts, which likely reflected higher beta-chain transcript abundance. In the raw uncorrected reads, each unique combination of TCR and UMI appeared more than ten times on average. In non-small cell lung cancer, the study made a quantitative comparison of TCR alpha and beta repertoires among multiple tumor regions, matched nontumor lung and blood. TCR repertoire features were related to nonsynonymous mutation counts determined by whole-exome sequencing of tumor tissue. Both alpha and beta chains were TCR-sequenced in a few hundred tumor regions, 64 matched nontumor lung samples and more than 50 PBMC samples obtained at surgery. What the research found in general, with its limitations: Only about 14 patients were included in comparisons of baseline and follow-up blood repertoires. Additional single-cell paired TCR alpha and beta sequencing was considered necessary to confirm, at a functional level, the hypothesis that regional TCRs recognize regional mutations. Ubiquitous expanded tumor TCRs showed up in blood more often at tumor resection than at routine follow-up.

Concerning this clonotype: What antigen it recognizes has not been identified. It may be a read error: a sequence one base away is much more abundant.

Reading the label with the study, this specimen's time point is: blood at routine non-recurrence follow-up after resection. For TCR sequencing, whole RNA was extracted from tumor and nontumor lung tissue, or from cryopreserved PBMC samples, and no cell sorting was done. Only patients for whom sufficient RNA was available from at least two tumor regions were selected for TCR sequencing. Library preparation was by 5' RACE. The sequencer listed for this sample is NextSeq 500. The TCR library protocol attached a unique molecular identifier to each TCR cDNA molecule to allow correction of PCR and sequencing errors. Processing in the source paper ran as follows. TCR identification, UMI-based error correction and CDR3 extraction were performed with Decombinator tools. TCRs above a frequency of 2 per 1,000, corresponding to the top 1% of the tumor frequency distribution, were defined as expanded. Renyi diversity was computed with the R vegan package after each repertoire had been subsampled 100 times to 5,000 TCRs. CDR3 similarity networks were constructed using string-kernel similarity of amino acid triplets, with links drawn between CDR3s whose pairwise similarity was above 0.82. TCRdb cleaned the public reads at Q25 with fastp, built clones with MiXCR and kept in-frame beta chains. Duplicate CDR3 protein sequences are folded into a single record with the most common DNA and genes. The authors' filters were not applied to this entry. The sample yields approximately 27,000 distinct CDR3 sequences; under 7% were counted once. In total, the top ten clones hold around a fifth of the sample.

CDR1 and CDR2, looked up from the germline V gene (reference sequence), are LGHDT and YNNKEL. Spanning cysteine to phenylalanine, the CDR3 consists of 14 amino acids. Left in the record is the CDR3 DNA by itself, 42 bases read in frame from the first base. The chain couples TRBV3-1 to TRBJ1-1, with no confidently assigned D gene. The TCR originated in a male donor with early-stage non-small cell lung cancer. The sequenced sample was PBMCs, obtained at follow-up. The CDR3 region has the sequence CANSQNNPGTEAFF. Here is the DNA: TGTGCCAACAGCCAAAACAACCCGGGGACTGAAGCTTTCTTT. Beyond the CDR3, the reference TRBV3-1 and TRBJ1-1 genes provide the residues; the full variable domain reads: DTAVSQTPKYLVTQMGNDKSIKCEQNLGHDTMYWYKQDSKKFLKIMFSYNNKELIINETVPNRFSPKSPDKAHLNLHINSLELGDSAVYFCANSQNNPGTEAFFGQGTRLTVV.